This entry concerns a single TCR beta chain. Its target is unknown. Germline V gene lookup returns CDR1 LGHNA and CDR2 YNFKEQ. Trimming stripped 1 base from V and 0 bases from J, with 11 bases between. This CDR3 has 16 residues. The authors ran a second PCR of about 7 to 12 cycles using a sample-barcoded 5' primer and a J-beta primer mix. Each CDR3 protein is one row after TCRdb ran MiXCR on the 5' RACE reads. The sample lists fewer than 2,000,000 distinct CDR3 sequences, around 40% occurring once. The data belong to a study of blood T cells in healthy people across ages. Study-level points and caveats: Donor CMV status, an unknown factor, possibly confounded changes in expanded clonotypes.

This receptor was taken from a human donor in good health. This chain uses TRBV4-2 with TRBJ2-3; D uncertain. Sequencing was done on a sample of blood. CDR3 in amino acids: CASSQAKASSTDTQYF. CDR3 bases: TGTGCCAGCAGCCAAGCGAAGGCATCTAGCACAGATACGCAGTATTTT.